The sequence of this TCR beta chain was determined in a study of cytomegalovirus exposure and HLA in healthy donors. Findings of the study overall: About 87% or about 30% of the time was how often most TCR beta V segments were productive, according to an earlier analysis.

Concerning this clone: Its antigen is as yet unknown.

The PCR contained 60 Vbeta and 13 Jbeta primers. The protocol was immunoSEQ multiplex PCR, while the TCRdb copy is restricted to in-frame clones and leaves out a portion. Of over 150,000 clones listed, just under 75% are singletons. V lost 5 bases and J lost 0, with 17 bases in between. Germline V lookup: CDR1 MNHEY, CDR2 SMNVEV (reference sequence). This CDR3 contains 17 residues. Sequencing was carried out using PBMCs. The chain uses TRBV27 and TRBJ2-1; TRBD2 is a possible D gene (5 bases). This clonotype was sampled from a young man in good health and CMV-seropositive. CDR3: CASSPTQAVSSYNEQFF. CDR3 DNA: TGTGCCAGCAGTCCCACCCAAGCGGTGAGCTCCTACAATGAGCAGTTCTTC.